Here is one T cell receptor beta chain with its context. This sample stems from a study of T cell changes during pregnancy in multiple sclerosis. The V and J ends lost 5 bases and 6 bases respectively, with 5 bases between them. CDR3 size: 10 residues. Germline V gene lookup returns CDR1 MDHEN and CDR2 SYDVKM. Here immunoSEQ multiplex PCR was the method, and the copy in TCRdb shows in-frame clones only, minus some. The table lists around 34,000 clones, around 91% of them singletons. This clonotype was obtained from a female donor with multiple sclerosis, enrolled in a pregnancy study. The sample here was CD4+ T cells from peripheral blood mononuclear cells, taken in the second trimester of pregnancy. The chain employs TRBV28 and TRBJ2-7; D unclear. The CDR3 spells CASSQREQYF. The DNA of the CDR3 is TGTGCCAGCAGTCAGCGCGAGCAGTACTTC.